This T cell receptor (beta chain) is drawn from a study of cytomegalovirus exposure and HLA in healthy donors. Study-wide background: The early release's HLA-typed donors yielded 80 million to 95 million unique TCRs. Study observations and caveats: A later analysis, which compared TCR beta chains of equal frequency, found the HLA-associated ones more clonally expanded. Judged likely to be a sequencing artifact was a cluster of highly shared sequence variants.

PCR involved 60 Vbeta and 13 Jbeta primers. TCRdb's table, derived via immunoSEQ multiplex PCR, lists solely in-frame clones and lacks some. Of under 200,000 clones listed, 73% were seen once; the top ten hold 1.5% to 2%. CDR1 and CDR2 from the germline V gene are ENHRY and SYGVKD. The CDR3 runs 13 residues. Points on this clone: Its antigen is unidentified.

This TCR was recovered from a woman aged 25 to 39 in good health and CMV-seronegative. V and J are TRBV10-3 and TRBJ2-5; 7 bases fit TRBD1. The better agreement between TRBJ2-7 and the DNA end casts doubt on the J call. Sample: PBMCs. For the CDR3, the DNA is TGTGCCATCTGGGACAGTGTGGAGTACGAGCAGTACTTC. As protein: CAIWDSVEYEQYF.